These 18 T cell receptor beta chains were sequenced from one sample in a study of blood T cell repertoires in COVID-19 (dated by TCRdb to the early 2020s). The library was made by the immunoSEQ multiplex PCR assay. This immuneACCESS table, as held by TCRdb, lists in-frame sequences with V and J called but not all clones. Of the missing ones, under half trace to an unresolved V gene in checked studies; the others have no known cause. Recorded for this sample are roughly 110,000 clones; over 60% of them occurred a single time. Together, the top ten hold 4.3% of the sample. Sequenced: peripheral blood. The receptors stem from a man between 65 and 85 years old with acute or convalescent COVID-19.

Only a few counts were recorded for this clone. The chain recombines TRBV5-6 with TRBJ2-5; TRBD2 matches 8 bases. This CDR3 spans 14 amino acids. Trimming removed 0 bases from V and 2 bases from J; junction bases left unmatched: 0. Looked up from germline, CDR1 is SGHDT and CDR2 is YYEEEE. The CDR3 nucleotides are TGTGCCAGCAGCTTGGCTAGCGGGCAAGAGACCCAGTACTTC. Residues: CASSLASGQETQYF. Full variable domain (rest looked up from reference TRBV5-6 and TRBJ2-5): DAGVTQSPTHLIKTRGQQVTLRCSPKSGHDTVSWYQQALGQGPQFIFQYYEEEERQRGNFPDRFSGHQFPNYSSELNVNALLLGDSALYLCASSLASGQETQYFGPGTRLLVL.

The chain is built from TRBV10-3 and TRBJ1-3; perhaps TRBD1 as D (5 bases). The CDR3 is 15 residues long. Germline CDR1 is ENHRY and CDR2 is SYGVKD. Trimming took off 10 bases at V and 1 base at J, with 17 bases between the two ends. The CDR3 DNA is TGTGCCACCCACCGGCAGGGCGATTCTGGAAACACCATATATTTT. The encoded protein is CATHRQGDSGNTIYF.

The chain couples TRBV18 to TRBJ1-5, with TRBD1 identical over 8 bases. The V and J ends lost 6 bases and 3 bases, in that order; junction bases with no gene match: 10. Germline V lookup: CDR1 KGHSH, CDR2 LQKENI. CDR3 length: 16 amino acids. CDR3 DNA: TGTGCCAGCTCCCCTTGGACAGGGTTGTCCAATCAGCCCCAGCATTTT. It is translated as CASSPWTGLSNQPQHF.

The V gene is TRBV27, the J gene TRBJ1-2; D is ambiguous. The ends were cut back, 4 bases at V and 0 bases at J, with 9 bases in the middle. This CDR3 is built from 14 residues. CDR1 and CDR2 (germline): MNHEY, SMNVEV (reference sequence). CDR3 loop: CASSSDSANYGYTF. In nucleotides, the CDR3 is TGTGCCAGCAGTTCCGATTCAGCTAACTATGGCTACACCTTC.

The CDR3 loop is CASSQDPRGNEKLFF. CDR3 nucleotide sequence: TGCGCCAGCAGCCAAGATCCCAGGGGCAATGAAAAACTGTTTTTT. The chain recombines TRBV4-3 with TRBJ1-4; possibly TRBD1 for D (6 bases). The ends were cut back, 0 bases at V and 5 bases at J, with 10 bases in the middle. The germline gives CDR1 LGHNA, CDR2 YSLEER. This CDR3 spans 15 amino acids.

This chain's CDR3 is CASSVGANSNTGELFF. The CDR3 DNA sequence: TGTGCCAGCAGCGTAGGGGCAAACTCGAACACCGGGGAGCTGTTTTTT. The gene calls are TRBV9 and TRBJ2-2; no clear D gene. From germline, CDR1 is SGDLS and CDR2 YYNGEE. V was trimmed by 0 bases and J by 0 bases, leaving 9 bases between them. The CDR3 has 16 residues. Combining the CDR3 with reference TRBV9 and TRBJ2-2 gives the whole variable domain DSGVTQTPKHLITATGQRVTLRCSPRSGDLSVYWYQQSLDQGLQFLIQYYNGEERAKGNILERFSAQQFPDLHSELNLSSLELGDSALYFCASSVGANSNTGELFFGEGSRLTVL.

The V gene is TRBV2, the J gene TRBJ1-1; D remains unclear. V was shortened by 3 bases and J by 1 base, with 9 bases between the two germline ends. The CDR3 has 14 amino acids. The germline V gene encodes CDR1 SNHLY and CDR2 FYNNEI. The DNA for the CDR3 is TGTGCCAGCAGTGAGCCCCCAGGGAACACTGAAGCTTTCTTT. Its protein is CASSEPPGNTEAFF.

This clone was counted once. The chain combines TRBV27 with TRBJ2-7, with 8 bases that match TRBD1. The ends lost 0 bases at V and 9 bases at J; junction bases unmatched: 7. Germline V gene sequence: CDR1 MNHEY, CDR2 SMNVEV (reference sequence). This CDR3 is 14 amino acids long. Written as DNA, the CDR3 is TGTGCCAGCAGTTTATCGGCGCAGGGGGCAATGCAGTACTTC. Translated: CASSLSAQGAMQYF.

V gene TRBV18 combines with J gene TRBJ2-2; TRBD1 matches at 8 bases. In germline, CDR1 is KGHSH, CDR2 LQKENI. V gave up 3 bases and J gave up 6 bases; unmatched junction bases: 9. The length of the CDR3 is 16 residues. Here the CDR3 reads CASSPSPDRGSGELFF. In nucleotides, the CDR3 is TGTGCCAGCTCACCGTCGCCCGACAGGGGATCCGGGGAGCTGTTTTTT.

This chain joins TRBV5-1 and TRBJ1-2; tentatively, D is TRBD1 (6 bases). This CDR3 is 15 amino acids long. Germline CDR1 reads SGHRS; CDR2 reads YFSETQ. Trimming took off 0 bases at V and 0 bases at J, with 9 bases between the two ends. CDR3: CASSLGDTTNYGYTF. The CDR3 DNA reads TGCGCCAGCAGCTTGGGGGACACCACTAACTATGGCTACACCTTC.

The rearrangement joins TRBV7-2 to TRBJ2-5, with D perhaps matching TRBD2 (7 bases). V was trimmed by 4 bases and J by 5 bases, leaving 11 bases between them. Germline V lookup: CDR1 SGHTA, CDR2 FQGNSA. The CDR3 runs 13 residues. The CDR3 here is CASSSRGLETQYF. CDR3 nucleotides: TGTGCCAGCAGCTCGCGGGGGCTTGAGACCCAGTACTTC.

The genes are TRBV9 and TRBJ2-2, with a tentative D call TRBD1 (5 bases). Looked up from germline, CDR1 is SGDLS and CDR2 is YYNGEE. The CDR3 spans 13 residues. Trimming pared 0 bases from V and 6 bases from J, leaving 6 bases between. The CDR3 sequence is CASSVGRAGELFF. The CDR3, as DNA: TGTGCCAGCAGCGTAGGCAGGGCCGGGGAGCTGTTTTTT.

This chain connects TRBV4-3 to TRBJ2-3; D perhaps matches TRBD1 (6 bases). V was pared by 0 bases and J by 1 base, with 8 bases between. CDR1 LGHNA and CDR2 YSLEER come from the germline V gene. The CDR3 extends over 15 amino acids. The CDR3 nucleotides read TGCGCCAGCAGCCAAGAGGGGGCTCGCACAGATACGCAGTATTTT. It encodes CASSQEGARTDTQYF.

The chain couples TRBV24-1 to TRBJ2-1; no firm D call. CDR3 length: 16 residues. The V end lost 4 bases, the J end lost 6 bases, and 18 bases lay between the germline ends. The germline gives CDR1 KGHDR, CDR2 SFDVKD. CDR3 coding DNA: TGTGCCACCAGTGACCCCGGTCCAGGTGGGTCCAATGAGCAGTTCTTC. Translation gives CATSDPGPGGSNEQFF.

V and J are TRBV7-6 and TRBJ1-6; D is unclear. The CDR3 has 15 amino acids. In germline, CDR1 is SGHVS, CDR2 FNYEAQ. Deletions cut 1 base from V and 9 bases from J, with 13 bases between. CDR3 sequence: CASSLDPVSGSPLHF. The CDR3 DNA is TGTGCCAGCAGCTTAGACCCGGTGTCGGGTTCACCCCTCCACTTT.

V and J are TRBV5-1 and TRBJ1-4; D unresolved. The germline gives CDR1 SGHRS, CDR2 YFSETQ. The V end lost 0 bases, the J end lost 4 bases, and 10 bases lay between the germline ends. The CDR3 covers 15 residues. CDR3 DNA sequence: TGCGCCAGCAGCTTGGAGGGAGGGCTTAATGAAAAACTGTTTTTT. It specifies CASSLEGGLNEKLFF.

J is TRBJ1-1 and V is TRBV6-5; D is uncertain. Germline V CDR1 and CDR2: MNHEY, SVGAGI. Trimming removed 4 bases at V and 4 bases at J, with 10 bases between. This CDR3 spans 13 amino acids. CDR3 DNA sequence: TGTGCCAGCAGTTTCGGGTTGGGCACTGAAGCTTTCTTT. Protein sequence: CASSFGLGTEAFF.

The rearrangement joins TRBV5-4 to TRBJ1-6; D is uncertain. The V and J ends lost 5 bases and 3 bases respectively, with 12 bases between them. The CDR3 loop spans 15 amino acids. CDR1 SGHNT and CDR2 YYREEE come from the germline V gene (reference sequence). In DNA form, the CDR3 reads TGTGCCAGCAGTCGGGATTTAAGCTATAATTCACCCCTCCACTTT. Translated, it gives CASSRDLSYNSPLHF.